Below are 14 T cell receptor beta chains sequenced from a single sample in a study of tumor-infiltrating lymphocytes in localized non-small cell lung cancer. Clones were sequenced by immunoSEQ multiplex PCR, and TCRdb holds only the in-frame ones, with some missing. The sample holds several thousand clones, roughly four fifths seen once. Material: uninvolved lung tissue not adjacent to the tumor. The receptors originated from a human donor with non-small cell lung cancer.

The chain links TRBV7-2 to TRBJ1-5; tentatively, D is TRBD1 (6 bases). Deletions cut 4 bases from V and 3 bases from J, with 10 bases between. Germline CDR1 reads SGHTA; CDR2 reads FQGNSA. The CDR3 is made up of 14 amino acids. CDR3 DNA: TGTGCCAGCAGCTCCGACAGGAACAATCAGCCCCAGCATTTT. It is translated as CASSSDRNNQPQHF.

This sequence joins TRBV7-2 and TRBJ2-5; D call uncertain. Trimming took off 5 bases at V and 4 bases at J, with 17 bases between the two ends. Germline values: CDR1 SGHTA, CDR2 FQGNSA. This CDR3 region has 15 residues. The CDR3 region is CASSLGIGELETQYF. The CDR3 DNA reads as TGTGCCAGCAGCCTAGGAATAGGAGAGTTAGAGACCCAGTACTTC. Full variable domain (missing parts from reference TRBV7-2 and TRBJ2-5): GAGVSQSPSNKVTEKGKDVELRCDPISGHTALYWYRQSLGQGLEFLIYFQGNSAPDKSGLPSDRFSAERTGGSVSTLTIQRTQQEDSAVYLCASSLGIGELETQYFGPGTRLLVL.

The J gene is TRBJ2-3, the V gene TRBV7-2; D gene unclear. Trimming cost V 1 base and J 1 base, with 12 bases left between them. Germline CDR1 and CDR2: SGHTA and FQGNSA. The CDR3 loop spans 16 amino acids. The CDR3 DNA sequence: TGTGCCAGCAGCTTAGGTGGCCTAGACGGCACAGATACGCAGTATTTT. Protein sequence: CASSLGGLDGTDTQYF.

This clone was observed a single time. The rearrangement joins TRBV29-1 to TRBJ1-2; TRBD1 matches at 7 bases. The CDR3 covers 14 residues. Germline lookup yields CDR1 SQVTM and CDR2 ANQGSEA. V lost 3 bases to trimming and J lost 7 bases; unmatched junction nucleotides: 11. The CDR3 coding sequence is TGCAGCGTTGATTGGACAGGAGTGGCGGGTGGCTACACCTTC. Its protein is CSVDWTGVAGGYTF.

The chain employs TRBV5-8 and TRBJ2-7; D call uncertain. The CDR3 runs to 12 residues. V gave up 7 bases and J gave up 3 bases, with 11 bases separating them. Per germline, CDR1 SGHTS and CDR2 YDEGEE. CDR3 sequence (DNA): TGTGCCAGCGTCCCCACCCTCTACGAGCAGTACTTC. Protein sequence: CASVPTLYEQYF. Combining the CDR3 with reference TRBV5-8 and TRBJ2-7 gives the whole variable domain EAGVTQSPTHLIKTRGQQATLRCSPISGHTSVYWYQQALGLGLQFLLWYDEGEERNRGNFPPRFSGRQFPNYSSELNVNALELEDSALYLCASVPTLYEQYFGPGTRLTVT.

This clone was observed a single time. The CDR3 bases are TGTGCCAGCAGCTTGACAGGCAACTCTGGAAACACCATATATTTT. This translates into CASSLTGNSGNTIYF. The chain links TRBV5-4 to TRBJ1-3; possible D gene TRBD1, 5 bases. Trimming stripped 1 base from V and 0 bases from J, with 8 bases between. CDR1 and CDR2 from the germline V gene are SGHNT and YYREEE (reference sequence). The CDR3 consists of 15 residues.

The chain is built from TRBV7-3 and TRBJ1-6; D not resolved. In germline, CDR1 is SGHTA, CDR2 FQGTGA. V was trimmed by 5 bases and J by 5 bases, leaving 10 bases between them. The CDR3 consists of 14 residues. In DNA form, the CDR3 reads TGTGCCAGCAGCCCGGGAATCCATAATTCACCCCTCCACTTT. Translating gives CASSPGIHNSPLHF.

This sequence joins TRBV6-5 and TRBJ2-7; TRBD1 might be the D (5 bases). The CDR3 runs 14 residues. CDR1 is MNHEY, CDR2 SVGAGI, per germline. Trimming took off 6 bases at V and 4 bases at J, with 16 bases between the two ends. CDR3 region: CASSPGQKLYEQYF. The CDR3 bases are TGTGCCAGCAGCCCAGGGCAGAAACTGTACGAGCAGTACTTC.

This rearrangement joins TRBV11-2 to TRBJ2-7; D is uncertain. CDR3 length: 13 amino acids. The germline V and J ends were trimmed by 3 bases and 7 bases, with 13 bases remaining between them. Germline CDR1 SGHAT, CDR2 FQNNGV. CDR3 protein: CASSFGIFREQYF. The CDR3 DNA follows: TGTGCCAGCAGCTTTGGGATCTTCAGGGAGCAGTACTTC.

This chain uses TRBV30 with TRBJ1-5; D is possibly TRBD1 (5 bases). In germline, CDR1 is GTSNPN, CDR2 SVGIG (reference sequence). V shed 4 bases and J shed 0 bases, with 7 bases lying between them. This CDR3 is 13 amino acids long. Written as DNA, the CDR3 is TGTGCCTGGACCAGGGATAGCAATCAGCCCCAGCATTTT. Protein product: CAWTRDSNQPQHF.

This chain joins TRBV4-1 and TRBJ2-6; maybe TRBD2 (7 bases). The length of the CDR3 is 17 residues. The germline gives CDR1 MGHRA, CDR2 YSYEKL. The V gene lost 4 bases and the J gene lost 0 bases, with 13 bases spanning the gap. The CDR3 loop reads CASSRGGGGSGANVLTF. Written as DNA, the CDR3 is TGCGCCAGCAGCCGCGGAGGGGGGGGCTCTGGGGCCAACGTCCTGACTTTC.

This clone has just a few counts. CDR3 nucleotides: TGCAGTGCCACATCAGGGAAGAGCTACACCTTC. Amino acid sequence: CSATSGKSYTF. This chain joins TRBV20-1 and TRBJ1-2; the D gene is possibly TRBD1 (5 bases). Trimming stripped 6 bases from V and 9 bases from J, with 14 bases between. Germline values: CDR1 DFQATT, CDR2 SNEGSKA (reference sequence). This CDR3 region has 11 residues.

The gene calls are TRBV27 and TRBJ1-4; D is uncertain. Trimming took 3 bases from V and 0 from J, leaving 5 bases between them. CDR1 is MNHEY, CDR2 SMNVEV, per germline (reference sequence). The CDR3 covers 14 residues. This CDR3 is CASSFTATNEKLFF. DNA of the CDR3: TGTGCCAGCAGTTTCACGGCAACTAATGAAAAACTGTTTTTT.

The chain uses TRBV15 and TRBJ1-5; 8 nucleotides line up with TRBD1. V was clipped by 3 bases and J by 3 bases; unmatched bases: 1. Germline V gene sequence: CDR1 LNHNV, CDR2 YYDKDF (reference sequence). The CDR3 totals 14 residues. CDR3 region: CATSRGQDNQPQHF. CDR3 nucleotide sequence: TGTGCCACCAGCAGGGGACAGGACAATCAGCCCCAGCATTTT.